This T cell receptor (beta chain) was sequenced for a study of T cells after yellow fever vaccination. General observations from the study: At 95% to 98% for CD4 and 75% to 90% for CD8, most primary-vaccination clones showed up again after the booster.

The germline CDR1 and CDR2 sequences are SGHAT and FQNNGV. The CDR3 extends over 14 amino acids. V gave up 3 bases and J gave up 2 bases, with 7 bases separating them. It was through 5'RACE template switching that TCR cDNA was made, with a universal primer site and UMIs added. One entry per CDR3 protein, called by TCRdb with MiXCR from the 5' RACE reads. The data hold 60,000 to 85,000 distinct CDR3 sequences, with approximately 7% observed a single time. In this sample, this clonotype is medium-sized. Its antigen remains unknown. V gene TRBV11-2 combines with J gene TRBJ1-4; D unresolved. This clonotype originated in a man aged 18 to 35 who received the YFV17D yellow fever vaccine. Here the sequenced sample was CD8+ T cells sorted from PBMCs, taken around 5 days after the first yellow fever vaccination. The CDR3 region has the DNA TGTGCCAGCAGCTTCGTGGGGACTAATGAAAAACTGTTTTTT. It is translated as CASSFVGTNEKLFF.